Presented here are 21 T cell receptor beta chains from one specimen sequenced in a study of cytomegalovirus exposure and HLA in healthy donors. Researchers ran the PCR with 60 Vbeta and 13 Jbeta primers. Measured with immunoSEQ multiplex PCR; TCRdb has only the in-frame clones, and not every one. The table records some 130,000 clones, roughly 9% of them present only once. Sample: PBMCs. The origin of the receptors is a woman aged 40 to 55 in good health and CMV-seropositive.

The chain links TRBV4-2 to TRBJ2-7, with 9 bases fitting TRBD2. Germline lookup yields CDR1 LGHNA and CDR2 YNFKEQ. The J segment lost 3 bases and the V segment lost 4 bases, leaving 4 bases of the junction unmatched. This CDR3 has 14 residues. The CDR3 protein is CASSLASGDYEQYF. The CDR3 DNA reads TGTGCCAGCAGCCTGGCTAGCGGGGACTACGAGCAGTACTTC.

This clone was observed a few times. The J gene is TRBJ1-2, the V gene TRBV29-1; tentatively, D is TRBD1 (5 bases). The length of the CDR3 is 15 residues. Germline-derived CDR1 and CDR2 are SQVTM and ANQGSEA. V gave up 5 bases and J gave up 4 bases, with 20 bases separating them. For the CDR3, the DNA is TGCAGCGTTTGGGGCTTTGGCGGAAGTTCCTATGGCTACACCTTC. Its protein is CSVWGFGGSSYGYTF.

The gene calls are TRBV5-6 and TRBJ1-2; 9 positions agree with TRBD1. Trimming removed 3 bases from V and 6 bases from J; junction bases left unmatched: 3. Germline assignment: CDR1 SGHDT and CDR2 YYEEEE. There are 13 residues in the CDR3. The CDR3 loop reads CASSWTGVDGYTF. DNA of the CDR3: TGTGCCAGCAGCTGGACAGGGGTGGATGGCTACACCTTC.

The table lists this clone with a few counts. CDR3 sequence (DNA): TGTGCCAGCAGCCTACTACAAACAGGGAGCGAGCAGTACTTC. Amino acid sequence: CASSLLQTGSEQYF. The chain employs TRBV7-9 and TRBJ2-7, with a tentative D call TRBD1 (6 bases). V dropped 5 bases and J dropped 6 bases, with 17 bases sitting between them. Germline loops: CDR1 SEHNR, CDR2 FQNEAQ (reference sequence). The CDR3 has 14 residues.

This clone was found a few times. This chain uses TRBV5-6 with TRBJ2-2, with a possible D match to TRBD1 (6 bases). The CDR3 is 15 residues long. From germline, CDR1 is SGHDT and CDR2 YYEEEE. The V gene lost 0 bases and the J gene lost 4 bases, with 10 bases spanning the gap. In nucleotides, the CDR3 is TGTGCCAGCAGCTTGGAACTCAGGGGCACCGGGGAGCTGTTTTTT. Amino acids: CASSLELRGTGELFF.

This sequence joins TRBV7-2 and TRBJ1-2; D is ambiguous. CDR3 length: 11 amino acids. CDR1 is SGHTA, CDR2 FQGNSA, per germline. V was cut by 5 bases and J by 8 bases, with 9 bases left in between. Written as DNA, the CDR3 is TGTGCCAGCAGCCCGAGGGAGGGCTACACCTTC. Encoded protein: CASSPREGYTF. The full variable domain, completed using reference TRBV7-2 and TRBJ1-2, is GAGVSQSPSNKVTEKGKDVELRCDPISGHTALYWYRQSLGQGLEFLIYFQGNSAPDKSGLPSDRFSAERTGGSVSTLTIQRTQQEDSAVYLCASSPREGYTFGSGTRLTVV.

The chain couples TRBV2 to TRBJ2-7, with 12 positions matching TRBD2. V lost 6 bases and J lost 2; bases outside the gene matches: 5. This CDR3 region has 15 residues. The germline gives CDR1 SNHLY, CDR2 FYNNEI. The CDR3 nucleotides are TGTGCCAGCAGACCTGGACTAGCGGGGCCCTACGAGCAGTACTTC. It codes for CASRPGLAGPYEQYF.

The CDR3: CASSYESSEGYTF. As DNA, the CDR3 is TGTGCCAGCAGCTATGAAAGTTCGGAGGGCTACACCTTC. V usage is TRBV2 and J usage is TRBJ1-2; D is unresolved. The germline CDR1 and CDR2 sequences are SNHLY and FYNNEI. CDR3 size: 13 residues. With 6 bases removed from V and 8 bases from J, the gap between germline ends came to 16 bases.

DNA of the CDR3: TGTGCCAGCAGGGGGGGGGTCGGCTACACCTTC. Its protein product is CASRGGVGYTF. The gene calls are TRBV6-5 and TRBJ1-2; maybe TRBD1 (5 bases). The germline V gene has CDR1 MNHEY and CDR2 SVGAGI. Trimming stripped 6 bases from V and 8 bases from J, with 10 bases between. The CDR3 length is 11 residues.

The chain joins TRBV16 to TRBJ1-2; TRBD1 aligns across 7 bases. Germline V gene sequence: CDR1 KGHSY, CDR2 FQNENV. With 5 bases clipped from V and 5 bases from J, the junction kept 8 bases outside the gene matches. The CDR3 extends over 14 amino acids. Here the CDR3 reads CASSSTQGNYGYTF. The DNA of the CDR3 is TGTGCCAGCAGCTCAACACAGGGGAATTATGGCTACACCTTC.

This clone showed up just a few times. The chain uses TRBV9 and TRBJ2-2; TRBD1 is a possible D gene (5 bases). V lost 3 bases to trimming and J lost 4 bases, with 19 bases between them. The CDR3 is made up of 17 amino acids. Germline lookup yields CDR1 SGDLS and CDR2 YYNGEE. CDR3 in DNA: TGTGCCAGCAGCGGTACCCCAAGCAGGGCGGTCACCGGGGAGCTGTTTTTT. Protein product: CASSGTPSRAVTGELFF.

The V call is TRBV5-1, the J call TRBJ1-2, with 7 nucleotides matching TRBD1. This CDR3 spans 16 amino acids. V dropped 10 bases and J dropped 1; count of bases not matched to a gene: 16. Germline-derived CDR1 and CDR2 are SGHRS and YFSETQ. The CDR3 spells CAGYPSGTAFNYGYTF. DNA of the CDR3: TGCGCCGGCTACCCATCCGGGACAGCCTTTAACTATGGCTACACCTTC.

The table lists this clone with a few counts. The CDR3 region is CASSIVWRDSGNTIYF. The CDR3, as DNA: TGTGCCAGTAGTATAGTATGGAGGGACTCTGGAAACACCATATATTTT. The gene calls are TRBV19 and TRBJ1-3; D gene unclear. V was clipped by 1 base and J by 0 bases, with 10 bases between them. This CDR3 is 16 amino acids long. The V gene's germline CDR1 is LNHDA and CDR2 SQIVND (reference sequence). The full variable domain, in which reference TRBV19 and TRBJ1-3 provide the parts outside the CDR3, is DGGITQSPKYLFRKEGQNVTLSCEQNLNHDAMYWYRQDPGQGLRLIYYSQIVNDFQKGDIAEGYSVSREKKESFPLTVTSAQKNPTAFYLCASSIVWRDSGNTIYFGEGSWLTVV.

The chain links TRBV5-6 to TRBJ2-5, with 7 bases aligning to TRBD1. V was clipped by 0 bases and J by 3 bases; unmatched bases: 5. Germline V gives CDR1 SGHDT, CDR2 YYEEEE. The CDR3 loop spans 15 amino acids. The CDR3 region has the DNA TGTGCCAGCAGCTTGGTTGGGACAGAGAAAGAGACCCAGTACTTC. This sequence encodes CASSLVGTEKETQYF. Full variable domain (rest looked up from reference TRBV5-6 and TRBJ2-5): DAGVTQSPTHLIKTRGQQVTLRCSPKSGHDTVSWYQQALGQGPQFIFQYYEEEERQRGNFPDRFSGHQFPNYSSELNVNALLLGDSALYLCASSLVGTEKETQYFGPGTRLLVL.

This clone has only a few counts. The V and J genes are TRBV5-1 and TRBJ2-7; TRBD1 agrees at 8 bases. The V gene end was trimmed by 4 bases and the J gene end by 4 bases; junction bases not matched to a gene: 7. The germline V gene encodes CDR1 SGHRS and CDR2 YFSETQ. CDR3 size: 14 residues. CDR3 sequence: CASSPGTGVYEQYF. The CDR3 nucleotides are TGCGCCAGCAGCCCCGGGACAGGAGTTTACGAGCAGTACTTC. Supplemented by reference TRBV5-1 and TRBJ2-7, the full variable domain reads KAGVTQTPRYLIKTRGQQVTLSCSPISGHRSVSWYQQTPGQGLQFLFEYFSETQRNKGNFPGRFSGRQFSNSRSEMNVSTLELGDSALYLCASSPGTGVYEQYFGPGTRLTVT.

A few counts support this clone. The J gene is TRBJ2-2, the V gene TRBV10-3, with 7 bases identical to TRBD1. Looked up from germline, CDR1 is ENHRY and CDR2 is SYGVKD. This CDR3 is built from 16 residues. J was trimmed by 5 bases and V by 2 bases; bases with no gene match: 8. CDR3 in amino acids: CAISEPRRGPTGELFF. Written as DNA, the CDR3 is TGTGCCATCAGTGAGCCACGAAGGGGGCCTACCGGGGAGCTGTTTTTT.

The CDR3 nucleotides read TGCGCCAGCAGCTTGGAACAGGGACCCCCAGAGACCCAGTACTTC. Translating it yields CASSLEQGPPETQYF. This chain joins TRBV5-1 and TRBJ2-5, with D maybe TRBD1 (6 bases). The CDR3 has 15 amino acids. Germline loops: CDR1 SGHRS, CDR2 YFSETQ. V lost 0 bases and J 4 bases, leaving 13 bases between the germline ends. Filled out from reference TRBV5-1 and TRBJ2-5, the complete variable domain reads KAGVTQTPRYLIKTRGQQVTLSCSPISGHRSVSWYQQTPGQGLQFLFEYFSETQRNKGNFPGRFSGRQFSNSRSEMNVSTLELGDSALYLCASSLEQGPPETQYFGPGTRLLVL.

This clone was seen ten or more times. The CDR3 nucleotides are TGTGCCAGCAGCTTTTACACCCGCCGGGGAAGCTCCTACAATGAGCAGTTCTTC. Translating it yields CASSFYTRRGSSYNEQFF. The J gene is TRBJ2-1, the V gene TRBV11-2; the D gene is possibly TRBD2 (5 bases). From germline, CDR1 is SGHAT and CDR2 FQNNGV. Trimming removed 3 bases at V and 0 bases at J, with 18 bases between. The CDR3 is 18 amino acids.

The J gene is TRBJ1-1, the V gene TRBV5-4, with 7 bases identical to TRBD1. Germline CDR1 SGHNT, CDR2 YYREEE (reference sequence). The CDR3 is 15 residues long. J lost 1 base, V lost 4 bases, and 7 bases had no gene match. The CDR3 DNA is TGTGCCAGCAGCCCCATGGCAGGGGGGAACACTGAAGCTTTCTTT. Translation gives CASSPMAGGNTEAFF.

The rearrangement links TRBV4-2 to TRBJ1-1; TRBD1 matches at 9 bases. The CDR3 runs 18 residues. Germline CDR1 and CDR2: LGHNA and YNFKEQ. V was clipped by 6 bases and J by 5 bases; unmatched bases: 19. The CDR3 coding sequence is TGTGCCAGCAGGAGTCAACTCCGGGACAGGGAAGTGGGAACTGAAGCTTTCTTT. This sequence encodes CASRSQLRDREVGTEAFF.

This clone was seen only a few times. The chain recombines TRBV11-2 with TRBJ2-2, with 12 bases fitting TRBD2. Germline CDR1 is SGHAT and CDR2 is FQNNGV. V trimming: 0 bases; J trimming: 8 bases; junction bases outside the gene matches: 7. The CDR3 loop spans 17 amino acids. The chain's CDR3 is CASSLDGLAGLIGELFF. The CDR3 DNA sequence: TGTGCCAGCAGCTTAGATGGACTAGCGGGGCTAATAGGGGAGCTGTTTTTT.